A selection of T cell receptor beta chains follows, all from one sample in a study of OX40 agonist ivuxolimab in advanced cancers. The data were produced by immunoSEQ multiplex PCR, yet TCRdb's version contains in-frame clones alone and is incomplete. The sample includes tens of thousands of clones, around 80% of them seen just once. Sequencing was performed on CD4+ or CD8+ T cells sorted from blood, taken in a trial of the OX40 agonist ivuxolimab. These receptors came from an adult with an advanced solid tumor such as melanoma, head and neck, liver or kidney cancer. Both conserved end residues are part of each CDR3. The order of the fields is D gene, clone size, V gene, J gene, CDR3 DNA, CDR3 protein. A D gene is named only where the DNA matches it firmly. A clone size is listed for some rows: how often the clone was seen (once, few, many), or a class if it is expanded.

>-|-|TRBV27|TRBJ1-4
TGTGCCAGCAAAATGGGTGAAAAACTGTTTTTT
CASKMGEKLFF
>-|-|TRBV6-5|TRBJ1-2
TGTGCCTGCGGGGAAGGCAGGGCATATGGCTACACCTTC
CACGEGRAYGYTF
>-|-|TRBV4-1|TRBJ1-4
TGCGCCAGCAGCCAAGATGTGTGGGGCGGGGGCACTAATGAAAAACTGTTTTTT
CASSQDVWGGGTNEKLFF
>-|few|TRBV6-6|TRBJ2-3
TGTGCCAGCAGTTACTCCATGGCGGATACGCAGTATTTT
CASSYSMADTQYF
>-|-|TRBV4-1|TRBJ2-7
TGCGCCAGCAGCCCCAGACACCTCTCCGAGCAGTACTTC
CASSPRHLSEQYF
>TRBD2|-|TRBV6-5|TRBJ2-1
TGTGCCAGCAGTTACTCTGGGGCTAGCGGGGGGTATGAGCAGTTCTTC
CASSYSGASGGYEQFF
>-|-|TRBV7-9|TRBJ2-2
TGTGCCAGCAGCTTAGCGCCGGACCCCGGGGCCGGGGAGCTGTTTTTT
CASSLAPDPGAGELFF
>-|-|TRBV4-2|TRBJ1-2
TGTGCCAGCAGCCAAGACTGGACTACTAACTATGGCTACACCTTC
CASSQDWTTNYGYTF
>-|-|TRBV5-8|TRBJ2-2
TGTGCCAGCAGCCCTGGACTTACGACCGGGGAGCTGTTTTTT
CASSPGLTTGELFF
>TRBD2|-|TRBV7-2|TRBJ2-3
TGTGCCAGCAGCCCTAGACTAGCGGGGCTGGCAGATACGCAGTATTTT
CASSPRLAGLADTQYF
>TRBD1|few|TRBV27|TRBJ2-3
TGTGCCAGCACCCCACAGGGGATTCTGGCAGATACGCAGTATTTT
CASTPQGILADTQYF
>-|few|TRBV2|TRBJ1-1
TGTGCCTGGAGGGCGAACACTGAAGCTTTCTTT
CAWRANTEAFF
>TRBD1|-|TRBV10-1|TRBJ2-7
TGCGCCAGCAGTGATAAGGGGACAGGGGGCTCCTACGAGCAGTACTTC
CASSDKGTGGSYEQYF
>-|-|TRBV6-5|TRBJ1-5
TGTGCCAGCAGTTACATGGGGTGGAATCAGCCCCAGCATTTT
CASSYMGWNQPQHF
>-|-|TRBV4-3|TRBJ1-1
TGCGCCAGCAGCCAAGTTTGGGGGGGTACTTCGAACACTGAAGCTTTCTTT
CASSQVWGGTSNTEAFF
>TRBD1|-|TRBV18|TRBJ2-1
TGTGCCAGCTCACAGGACAGGACAACCTACAATGAGCAGTTCTTC
CASSQDRTTYNEQFF
>-|-|TRBV7-9|TRBJ1-4
TGTGCCAGCAGCGACGAAAAACTGTTTTTT
CASSDEKLFF
>-|-|TRBV6-5|TRBJ1-6
TGTGCCAGCAGTTATGGGGTGGATTCACCCCTCCACTTT
CASSYGVDSPLHF
>TRBD1|-|TRBV5-5|TRBJ1-2
TGTGCCAGCAGCTTGGCCCTGACAGGGCTGAATGGCTACACCTTC
CASSLALTGLNGYTF
>-|few|TRBV27|TRBJ1-2
TGTGCCAGCAGTTTAGCCCCCACTAACTATGGCTACACCTTC
CASSLAPTNYGYTF
>TRBD1|-|TRBV7-9|TRBJ2-5
TGTGCCAGCAGCTTAGGGGGACAGGGAGGACGGGAGACCCAGTACTTC
CASSLGGQGGRETQYF
>-|-|TRBV7-8|TRBJ2-5
TGTGCCAGCAGCTCGACAGTTCAAGAGACCCAGTACTTC
CASSSTVQETQYF
>-|-|TRBV6-5|TRBJ1-1
TGTGCCAGCAGTTATGGTCTGGGGGCGGGAAACACTGAAGCTTTCTTT
CASSYGLGAGNTEAFF
>-|-|TRBV6-5|TRBJ1-1
TGTGCCAGCAGTTACTCGCGGGGGCATGTCACTGAAGCTTTCTTT
CASSYSRGHVTEAFF
>-|-|TRBV13|TRBJ1-1
TGTGCCAGCAGCTTAGAGGTTGAAGCTTTCTTT
CASSLEVEAFF
>-|few|TRBV6-1|TRBJ1-6
TGTGCCAGCAGTGAGCGGGGCAGATCTTATAATTCACCCCTCCACTTT
CASSERGRSYNSPLHF
>-|-|TRBV6-1|TRBJ2-7
TGTGCCAGCGAATTCCGACTCTACGAGCAGTACTTC
CASEFRLYEQYF
>-|-|TRBV28|TRBJ2-7
TGTGCCAGCAGTGGTGGACCATACGGGACCTACGAGCAGTACTTC
CASSGGPYGTYEQYF
>-|-|TRBV9|TRBJ2-1
TGTGCCAGCAGCGTAGCTACGAATGAGCAGTTCTTC
CASSVATNEQFF
>-|-|TRBV7-8|TRBJ1-6
TGTGCCAGCAGCTTAAATTCACCCCTCCACTTT
CASSLNSPLHF
>-|-|TRBV7-9|TRBJ2-2
TGTGCCAGCAGCTTAGAGATAGGCTTGGGACACACCGGGGAGCTGTTTTTT
CASSLEIGLGHTGELFF
>-|-|TRBV13|TRBJ2-7
TGTGCCAGCAGGGGCGGTTCCTACGAGCAGTACTTC
CASRGGSYEQYF
>-|-|TRBV19|TRBJ1-1
TGTGCCAGTAGTGCAGGGGTAATTACTGAAGCTTTCTTT
CASSAGVITEAFF
>-|-|TRBV2|TRBJ1-6
TGTGCCAGCAGGCTGAACTTGGACAGCACCTATAATTCACCCCTCCACTTT
CASRLNLDSTYNSPLHF
>-|-|TRBV6-1|TRBJ1-1
TGTGCCAGCAGCCAGGGTCTCGCGAACACTGAAGCTTTCTTT
CASSQGLANTEAFF
>-|once|TRBV4-3|TRBJ1-1
TGCGCCAGCAGCCCAGGAGGTCTATCCACTGAAGCTTTCTTT
CASSPGGLSTEAFF
>-|-|TRBV9|TRBJ2-7
TGTGCCAGCAGCCAAGCCCTAATGGGACACGAGCAGTACTTC
CASSQALMGHEQYF
>TRBD1|-|TRBV27|TRBJ2-1
TGTGCCAGCAGCCGAGGGGGCGCCCACTACAATGAGCAGTTCTTC
CASSRGGAHYNEQFF